The 5 T cell receptor beta chains given below trace back to one sample, sequenced in a study of cytomegalovirus exposure and HLA in healthy donors. Both 60 Vbeta primers and 13 Jbeta primers went into the PCR. Produced via immunoSEQ multiplex PCR; TCRdb's table is partial and in-frame only. The sample table sets out just under 80,000 clones. Specimen: PBMCs. These receptors were collected from a man aged 18 to 29 in good health and CMV-seropositive.

CDR3 DNA: TGTGCCAGCAGCGGGGGACAGGGGCTGGCAGATACGCAGTATTTT. Translating it yields CASSGGQGLADTQYF. The chain has TRBV11-1 and TRBJ2-3; TRBD1 matches 10 bases. Germline V gene sequence: CDR1 SGHAT, CDR2 FQDESV (reference sequence). CDR3 size: 15 residues. Losses at the gene ends were 5 bases for V and 4 bases for J; bases not matched to a gene: 6.

CDR3 region: CASSLTPGQGPEAFF. CDR3 bases: TGTGCCAGCAGCTTAACGCCTGGGCAGGGCCCTGAAGCTTTCTTT. This chain uses TRBV7-3 with TRBJ1-1; a weak D match, TRBD1 (5 bases). V was cut by 0 bases and J by 6 bases, with 14 bases left in between. The CDR3 sequence is 15 residues long. Germline V gene sequence: CDR1 SGHTA, CDR2 FQGTGA.

This chain links TRBV28 with TRBJ2-7, with 8 bases lining up with TRBD2. Trimming took 8 bases from V and 0 from J; bases not matched to a gene: 6. Germline V gene sequence: CDR1 MDHEN, CDR2 SYDVKM. The CDR3 is made up of 14 amino acids. The CDR3 reads CASRGGGRSYEQYF. The CDR3 bases are TGTGCCAGCCGGGGGGGTGGGCGCTCCTACGAGCAGTACTTC.

The chain combines TRBV7-9 with TRBJ1-2, with TRBD1 identical over 7 bases. V dropped 4 bases and J dropped 2; count of bases not matched to a gene: 7. Germline assignment: CDR1 SEHNR and CDR2 FQNEAQ (reference sequence). This CDR3 is 15 amino acids long. CDR3 DNA: TGTGCCAGCAGCTGGACCAGCAGGGGGAACTATGGCTACACCTTC. This sequence encodes CASSWTSRGNYGYTF.

V gene TRBV30 combines with J gene TRBJ1-1; the match to TRBD1 covers 7 bases. The J segment lost 0 bases and the V segment lost 1 base, leaving 5 bases of the junction unmatched. The V gene's germline CDR1 is GTSNPN and CDR2 SVGIG (reference sequence). This CDR3 contains 15 residues. CDR3 in DNA: TGTGCCTGGAGTGAACCACAGGGGTTGAACACTGAAGCTTTCTTT. It codes for CAWSEPQGLNTEAFF.